This T cell receptor (beta chain) emerged from a study of shared clonotypes between healthy human individuals. General study points: What rarefaction showed was incomplete sorted-subset sequencing despite large depth.

As regards this clone: The antigen remains undetermined.

This CDR3 has 14 residues. The germline CDR1 and CDR2 sequences are SGHNT and YYREEE (reference sequence). V was trimmed by 0 bases and J by 5 bases, leaving 6 bases between them. CD45RO-negative CD8 cells positively selected for CCR7 made up the naive population, which excluded terminally differentiated effector memory CD45RA+ cells. The donors were adults (healthy and HIV-negative) with no recent acute infections or vaccinations. The method was immunoSEQ multiplex PCR; TCRdb's version includes in-frame clones alone and lacks a portion of them. The sample lists about 2 million clones, 85% to 95% occurring once.

The J gene is TRBJ1-6, the V gene TRBV5-4; D is possibly TRBD1 (6 bases). The sequence was collected from a man aged 18 to 29 in good health. Sequenced: naive CD8+ T cells sorted from blood. Written as DNA, the CDR3 is TGTGCCAGCAGCTTGGACAGGGATAATTCACCCCTCCACTTT. It codes for CASSLDRDNSPLHF.